Presented here are 10 T cell receptor beta chains from one specimen sequenced in a study of metastatic and nonmetastatic thyroid tumors. TCRdb re-called the PCR reads with MiXCR. The sample yields 20,000 to 25,000 clones, 20% to 25% seen once. Among the patients, none had received any treatment before thyroid surgery. Input material: adjacent normal tissue. These receptors originate from a female donor with papillary thyroid cancer or a benign thyroid nodule (not recorded which). Some clones in this sample may be carry-over from other donors' samples.

The sample holds many counts of this clone. The chain recombines TRBV7-2 with TRBJ1-6; TRBD1 might be the D (5 bases). The germline V gene encodes CDR1 SGHTA and CDR2 FQGNSA. Trimming stripped 5 bases from V and 14 bases from J, with 22 bases between. This CDR3 spans 15 amino acids. The CDR3, as DNA: TGTGCCAGCAGCCCGGATCCGGGACCCCAGGCAACCCTCCACTTT. Amino acid sequence: CASSPDPGPQATLHF.

As to this clone: A much larger clone differs from this one at a single base, so this may be a read error. The V call is TRBV4-2, the J call TRBJ2-6; TRBD1 matches 7 bases. There are 18 residues in the CDR3. The germline V gene has CDR1 LGHNA and CDR2 YNFKEQ. V dropped 7 bases and J dropped 0; count of bases not matched to a gene: 12. DNA of the CDR3: TGTGCCAGCATTTATTTCCGGGACAGCCGCTCTGGGGCCAACGTCCTGACTTTC. It encodes CASIYFRDSRSGANVLTF.

This clone was counted only a few times. The genes are TRBV6-1 and TRBJ2-7; the D gene is possibly TRBD2 (6 bases). Germline values: CDR1 MNHNS, CDR2 SASEGT. V was cut by 6 bases and J by 5 bases, with 20 bases left in between. This CDR3 has 15 amino acids. The CDR3 is CASRESLEGWNEQYF. The CDR3 DNA is TGTGCCAGCAGGGAGTCCTTGGAGGGTTGGAACGAGCAGTACTTC.

This clone occurred a few times. It may be a read error: a sequence one base away is much more abundant. The chain is built from TRBV29-1 and TRBJ2-5; D is possibly TRBD1 (6 bases). The CDR3 is made up of 12 amino acids. With 8 bases removed from V and 3 bases from J, the gap between germline ends came to 13 bases. Germline loops: CDR1 SQVTM, CDR2 ANQGSEA. The CDR3 nucleotides read TGCAGCACGAGGACAGCGAAAGAGACCCAGTACTTC. It yields the protein CSTRTAKETQYF.

This clone has a count of ten or more. The chain carries TRBV12-5 and TRBJ2-1; 11 bases line up with TRBD2. J lost 4 bases, V lost 6 bases, and 17 bases had no gene match. The CDR3 runs to 19 residues. The germline V gene encodes CDR1 LGHNT and CDR2 FRNRAP. The CDR3: CASGFPSRLAGRRYNEQFF. DNA of the CDR3: TGTGCTAGTGGGTTCCCCTCCCGACTAGCGGGACGCCGATACAATGAGCAGTTCTTC. The full variable domain, in which reference TRBV12-5 and TRBJ2-1 provide the parts outside the CDR3, is DARVTQTPRHKVTEMGQEVTMRCQPILGHNTVFWYRQTMMQGLELLAYFRNRAPLDDSGMPKDRFSAEMPDATLATLKIQPSEPRDSAVYFCASGFPSRLAGRRYNEQFFGPGTRLTVL.

In this sample, this clone turned up many times. Written as DNA, the CDR3 is TGTGCCAGCAGGGGGGGACAGGCCGGCGATGAAAAACTGTTTTTT. Residues: CASRGGQAGDEKLFF. The chain links TRBV11-3 to TRBJ1-4; 8 bases are shared with TRBD1. CDR3 length equals 15 residues. CDR1 and CDR2 from the germline V gene are SGHNT and YENEEA. The J segment lost 6 bases and the V segment lost 6 bases, leaving 9 bases of the junction unmatched. Together with reference TRBV11-3 and TRBJ1-4, the CDR3 gives the full variable domain: EAGVVQSPRYKIIEKKQPVAFWCNPISGHNTLYWYLQNLGQGPELLIRYENEEAVDDSQLPKDRFSAERLKGVDSTLKIQPAELGDSAVYLCASRGGQAGDEKLFFGSGTQLSVL.

V and J are TRBV28 and TRBJ2-2; the D is unclear. Germline V gene sequence: CDR1 MDHEN, CDR2 SYDVKM. This CDR3 has 16 amino acids. V was cut by 5 bases and J by 9 bases, with 22 bases left in between. The CDR3 loop is CASSLPVLKSHRELFF. The CDR3 DNA reads TGTGCCAGCAGTCTGCCGGTCCTTAAGTCACACCGGGAGCTGTTTTTT.

This clone came up many times. The rearrangement links TRBV25-1 to TRBJ1-4; D is uncertain. From germline, CDR1 is MGHDK and CDR2 SYGVNS. This CDR3 contains 16 residues. V was cut by 3 bases and J by 2 bases, with 13 bases left in between. DNA for the CDR3: TGTGCCAGCAGTGACCCTGAACTGAGGACTAATGAAAAACTGTTTTTT. Translating gives CASSDPELRTNEKLFF.

This clone was seen more than once but under ten times. This may be a read error, as it is one base from a much larger clone. This chain links TRBV5-6 with TRBJ2-3, with no clear D. The CDR3 spans 15 residues. Between the trimmed V and J ends, which lost 3 bases and 4 bases, there was a span of 15 bases. Germline CDR1 reads SGHDT; CDR2 reads YYEEEE. The CDR3 DNA reads TGTGCCAGCAGCTCCCCCCGGGCTGCCGCAGATACGCAGTATTTT. It codes for CASSSPRAAADTQYF. Based on the CDR3 plus reference TRBV5-6 and TRBJ2-3, the full variable domain is DAGVTQSPTHLIKTRGQQVTLRCSPKSGHDTVSWYQQALGQGPQFIFQYYEEEERQRGNFPDRFSGHQFPNYSSELNVNALLLGDSALYLCASSSPRAAADTQYFGPGTRLTVL.

V gene TRBV6-6 combines with J gene TRBJ2-7, with TRBD2 as a possible D gene (6 bases). The germline V gene has CDR1 MNHNY and CDR2 SVGAGI (reference sequence). V was trimmed by 6 bases and J by 4 bases, leaving 28 bases between them. The length of the CDR3 is 18 residues. CDR3 in amino acids: CASRYSQLPGRRLYEQYF. CDR3 sequence (DNA): TGTGCCAGCAGGTACAGTCAACTTCCAGGGAGGCGGTTGTACGAGCAGTACTTC.